Following are 21 T cell receptor beta chains from one sample sequenced in a study of tissue T cells after allogeneic stem cell transplantation. TCRdb's table, derived via immunoSEQ multiplex PCR, lists solely in-frame clones and lacks some. The table shows approximately 50,000 clones, with approximately 70% occurring only once. Sequenced sample: sorted cells pooled from one or two spleens. The receptor source for this set is a pool of C57BL/6 mice in good health.

In the case of this clone: The listed genes are named as in mouse. The read ends 1 residue shy of where the CDR3 ends; the end is completed using the germline J gene. The rearrangement links TRBV16 to TRBJ2-7; a weak D match, TRBD1 (5 bases). Trimming pared 5 bases from V and 3 bases from J, leaving 8 bases between. The germline gives CDR1 SGHSA, CDR2 FRNQAP. The CDR3 consists of 12 residues. The CDR3 DNA, read in part, is TGTGCAAGCAGCCCAGGGCTCTATGAACAGTAC. Protein: CASSPGLYEQY. The entire CDR3 protein is CASSPGLYEQYF.

On this clone: Gene and germline names: mouse. The read ends 1 residue early relative to the CDR3; the germline J gene fills the gap. V gene TRBV4 combines with J gene TRBJ2-4, with D perhaps TRBD1 (5 bases). The V end was cut by 5 bases, the J end by 4 bases, with 10 bases between. This CDR3 is 13 amino acids long. Germline CDR1 reads LGHDT; CDR2 reads YNNKQL (reference sequence). The CDR3 bases that were read are TGTGCCAGCAGCCCCTTAGGGGAAAACACCTTGTAC. Its translation is CASSPLGENTLY. The whole CDR3 protein reads CASSPLGENTLYF.

To note about this clone: The gene names given are mouse names. The CDR3 end lies 1 residue beyond the end of the read and is filled in from the germline J gene. The chain employs TRBV3 and TRBJ2-5; 12 bases are shared with TRBD2. The CDR3 is 15 amino acids. Looked up from germline, CDR1 is SNHLY and CDR2 is FYNGKV (reference sequence). The V gene end was trimmed by 4 bases and the J gene end by 5 bases; junction bases not matched to a gene: 4. The CDR3 reads CASSSGLGGRDTQYF. The CDR3 DNA, read in part, is TGTGCCAGCAGCTCGGGACTGGGGGGACGAGACACCCAGTAC.

For this clone: Gene names are the mouse ones. From the germline J gene comes the end of the CDR3, since the read stops 1 residue before it. The rearrangement uses TRBV19 and TRBJ1-1; no reliable D call. With 0 bases removed from V and 3 bases from J, the gap between germline ends came to 3 bases. The CDR3 spans 12 residues. Germline lookup yields CDR1 FNHDT and CDR2 SITEND (reference sequence). CDR3 loop: CASSIEDTEVFF. Partial CDR3 DNA: TGTGCCAGCAGTATAGAGGACACAGAAGTCTTC.

Notes on this clone: Mouse names are used for the genes. The read ends 1 residue early relative to the CDR3; the germline J gene fills the gap. The rearrangement joins TRBV14 to TRBJ2-3, with 9 bases that match TRBD2. Germline values: CDR1 SGHDT, CDR2 FRDEAV. J was trimmed by 4 bases and V by 2 bases; bases with no gene match: 2. There are 14 residues in the CDR3. Incomplete CDR3 DNA: TGTGCCAGCAGTTTACTGGGGGGCTCAGAAACGCTGTAT. Its translation: CASSLLGGSETLY. In full, the CDR3 reads CASSLLGGSETLYF.

To note about this clone: Gene labels here are mouse ones. The missing CDR3 end, 1 residue past where the read stops, is filled in from the germline J gene. The chain uses TRBV4 and TRBJ2-7, with 9 nucleotides matching TRBD2. The CDR3 totals 13 residues. The J segment lost 3 bases and the V segment lost 5 bases, leaving 2 bases of the junction unmatched. CDR1 and CDR2 from the germline V gene are LGHDT and YNNKQL (reference sequence). Incomplete CDR3 DNA: TGTGCCAGCAGCCCGGGACTGGGCTATGAACAGTAC. Its translation: CASSPGLGYEQY. The CDR3, in full, reads CASSPGLGYEQYF.

To note about this clone: Germline and genes: mouse. The read ends 1 residue before the CDR3 terminus; that terminus is restored from the germline J gene. The J gene is TRBJ2-5, the V gene TRBV1, with 8 bases matching TRBD1. Germline CDR1 is NSQYPW and CDR2 is LRSPGD (reference sequence). The CDR3 covers 13 residues. J gave up 6 bases and V 4 bases, and 3 bases lay outside the gene matches. CDR3 bases read: TGCACCTGCAGTGACAGGGGGGTTGACACCCAGTAC. Protein product: CTCSDRGVDTQY. The whole CDR3 is CTCSDRGVDTQYF.

With regard to this clone: These gene names are mouse names. The read ends 1 residue early relative to the CDR3; the germline J gene fills the gap. The chain links TRBV31 to TRBJ2-3, with D maybe TRBD1 (5 bases). V gave up 3 bases and J gave up 0 bases, with 7 bases separating them. Germline lookup yields CDR1 GKSSPN and CDR2 SITVG. The length of the CDR3 is 13 residues. Incomplete CDR3 DNA: TGTGCCTGGAGGACAGCTAGTGCAGAAACGCTGTAT. The encoded protein is CAWRTASAETLY. The entire CDR3 reads CAWRTASAETLYF.

Of note for this clone: Genes and germline are mouse. The read terminates 1 residue before the CDR3 end, so the remaining end is supplied by the germline J gene. The J gene is TRBJ2-5, the V gene TRBV2; TRBD2 agrees at 8 bases. V was clipped by 5 bases and J by 1 base; unmatched bases: 2. Germline CDR1 reads LGHNA; CDR2 reads YSYQKL. The CDR3 is 14 amino acids. The chain's CDR3 is CASSSGGYQDTQYF. CDR3 DNA, as far as it was read: TGTGCCAGCAGCTCTGGGGGGTACCAAGACACCCAGTAC.

To note about this clone: Any gene name here is a mouse gene name. The read is 1 residue too short to cover the CDR3 end, so that end is filled in from the germline J gene. The chain joins TRBV13-2 to TRBJ2-5; TRBD1 matches at 7 bases. CDR1 is NNHNN, CDR2 SYGAGS, per germline (reference sequence). Trimming removed 0 bases from V and 5 bases from J; junction bases left unmatched: 3. CDR3 length equals 14 residues. Incomplete CDR3 DNA: TGTGCCAGCGGTGATGCAAACAGGGGAGACACCCAGTAC. It codes for CASGDANRGDTQY. The entire CDR3 is CASGDANRGDTQYF.

Points on this clone: Genes here carry mouse names. The CDR3 is cut off 1 residue early in the read; its end comes from the germline J gene. V usage is TRBV12-1 and J usage is TRBJ2-2, with 7 bases aligning to TRBD1. Trimming took 2 bases from V and 4 from J; bases not matched to a gene: 3. CDR1 and CDR2 from the germline V gene are SGHSN and HYEKVE. This CDR3 is built from 14 residues. The chain's CDR3 is CASSRQGATGQLYF. The CDR3 DNA, read in part, is TGTGCCAGCTCTCGACAGGGCGCCACCGGGCAGCTCTAC.

Remarks on this clone: Any gene name here is a mouse gene name. The read ends 1 residue shy of where the CDR3 ends; the end is completed using the germline J gene. This rearrangement joins TRBV31 to TRBJ1-1; 12 bases align to TRBD1. CDR1 and CDR2 from the germline V gene are GKSSPN and SITVG. The ends lost 0 bases at V and 2 bases at J; junction bases unmatched: 1. CDR3 length: 15 amino acids. The CDR3 DNA, read in part, is TGTGCCTGGAGTCTAGGGACAGGGGGCAACACAGAAGTCTTC. It specifies CAWSLGTGGNTEVF. The full-length CDR3 reads as CAWSLGTGGNTEVFF.

As regards this clone: Mouse gene names and germline throughout. Read data end 1 residue before the CDR3 end; the end is taken from the germline J gene. The chain carries TRBV31 and TRBJ2-7; TRBD2 aligns across 11 bases. The CDR3 contains 14 residues. With V trimmed by 0 bases and J by 7 bases, 5 bases remained unmatched. The germline V gene has CDR1 GKSSPN and CDR2 SITVG. The CDR3 spells CAWSLGDWGREQYF. The sequenced CDR3 bases are TGTGCCTGGAGTCTAGGGGACTGGGGGCGGGAACAGTAC.

This clone was detected only a few times. Germline and genes here are mouse. With the read ending 1 residue before the CDR3 end, the germline J gene is used to fill in that end. The chain is built from TRBV16 and TRBJ2-7; D possibly matches TRBD1 or TRBD2 (5 bases each). Per the germline V gene, CDR1 is SGHSA and CDR2 is FRNQAP. Between the trimmed V and J ends, which lost 4 bases and 4 bases, there was a span of 8 bases. CDR3 length equals 12 residues. CDR3 bases read: TGTGCAAGCAGCTCGGGGGTTTATGAACAGTAC. Its translation: CASSSGVYEQY. Given in full, the CDR3 is CASSSGVYEQYF.

Notes on this clone: Germline and genes here are mouse. The CDR3 goes on 1 residue after the read ends, and that part is filled in from the germline J gene. V gene TRBV13-1 combines with J gene TRBJ1-1, with TRBD1 as a possible D gene (5 bases). Germline CDR1 is NSHNY and CDR2 is SYGAGN. The CDR3 runs 13 residues. V lost 1 base, J lost 5 bases, and 9 bases lay in between. The CDR3: CASSDSRTTEVFF. Incomplete CDR3 DNA: TGTGCCAGCAGTGATAGCAGGACAACAGAAGTCTTC.

A word on this clone: Gene names are mouse gene names. The read finishes 1 residue shy of the CDR3 end, and the germline J gene is used to complete it. This chain connects TRBV15 to TRBJ1-6, with 9 nucleotides matching TRBD1. TRBJ1-6 is assigned to the ORF class and has an uncertain function. This CDR3 has 15 residues. With 1 base clipped from V and 7 bases from J, the junction kept 2 bases outside the gene matches. The V gene's germline CDR1 is SGHND and CDR2 FRSKSL. The chain's CDR3 is CASSLDRGPNSPLYF. The sequenced CDR3 bases are TGTGCCAGCAGTTTAGACAGGGGGCCGAATTCGCCCCTCTAC.

In its sample, this clone was seen a few times. Germline and genes: mouse. The observed sequence ends 1 residue before the CDR3 terminus, with the missing tail filled in from the germline J gene. The rearrangement joins TRBV4 to TRBJ1-1, with 8 bases that match TRBD1. Germline-derived CDR1 and CDR2 are LGHDT and YNNKQL (reference sequence). The CDR3 runs 13 residues. The V gene end was trimmed by 4 bases and the J gene end by 6 bases; junction bases not matched to a gene: 4. CDR3 DNA, as far as it was read: TGTGCCAGCAGCTCGGACAGGGAGGCAGAAGTCTTC. Protein product: CASSSDREAEVF. In full, the CDR3 reads CASSSDREAEVFF.

In its sample, this clone was seen a few times. The germline and genes are mouse ones. The sequence runs out 1 residue before the end of the CDR3; the remainder is reconstructed from the germline J gene. J is TRBJ2-7 and V is TRBV12-1; no clear D gene. Between the trimmed V and J ends, which lost 0 bases and 4 bases, there was a span of 6 bases. The germline CDR1 and CDR2 sequences are SGHSN and HYEKVE. This CDR3 contains 12 residues. Here the CDR3 reads CASSLAEYEQYF. Partial CDR3 DNA: TGTGCCAGCTCTCTCGCTGAGTATGAACAGTAC.

This clone was seen more than once but under ten times. The gene names given are mouse names. The CDR3 extends 1 residue past the end of the read, so its final part is completed from the germline J gene. The chain combines TRBV13-3 with TRBJ2-7; 10 positions agree with TRBD2. J gave up 0 bases and V 5 bases, and 2 bases lay outside the gene matches. Germline V gives CDR1 NNHDY, CDR2 SYVADS. The length of the CDR3 is 14 residues. CDR3 bases read: TGTGCCAGCAGACTGGGGGGGGACTCCTATGAACAGTAC. Translated: CASRLGGDSYEQY. The CDR3 in full is CASRLGGDSYEQYF.

Remarks on this clone: Germline and genes here are mouse. The DNA ends 1 residue before the CDR3 does, and the rest of the CDR3 is filled in from the germline J gene. This sequence joins TRBV1 and TRBJ1-6; unclear D gene. TRBJ1-6 is placed among ORFs of uncertain function. The germline V gene encodes CDR1 NSQYPW and CDR2 LRSPGD (reference sequence). With 0 bases removed from V and 8 bases from J, the gap between germline ends came to 5 bases. The CDR3 is made up of 13 amino acids. Partial CDR3 DNA: TGCACCTGCAGTGCAGATCGTGATTCGCCCCTCTAC. It yields the protein CTCSADRDSPLY. In full, the CDR3 is CTCSADRDSPLYF.

Turning to this clone: All gene names here are mouse names. The DNA ends 1 residue before the CDR3 does, and the rest of the CDR3 is filled in from the germline J gene. The rearrangement uses TRBV16 and TRBJ1-1; maybe TRBD1 (5 bases). This CDR3 has 14 amino acids. CDR1 and CDR2 (germline): SGHSA, FRNQAP. V was shortened by 1 base and J by 0 bases, with 6 bases between the two germline ends. The CDR3 is CASSLGQSNTEVFF. CDR3 DNA (partial): TGTGCAAGCAGCTTAGGACAGTCAAACACAGAAGTCTTC.